Presented here are 7 T cell receptor beta chains from one specimen sequenced in a study of OX40 agonist ivuxolimab in advanced cancers. Receptor amplification or capture employed the immunoSEQ multiplex PCR assay. TCRdb re-hosts the immuneACCESS table, in-frame sequences only. Its copies lack some clones; in the studies checked, an unresolved V gene accounts for under half of them, and the cause for the rest is not known. Counted in this sample were 44,000 or so clones; 80% to 90% of them appeared once. Together, the top ten hold approximately 3.5% of the sample. Sequences were derived from CD4+ or CD8+ T cells sorted from blood, sampled in a trial of the OX40 agonist ivuxolimab. These receptors all come from an adult with an advanced solid tumor such as melanoma, head and neck, liver or kidney cancer.

The rearrangement uses TRBV5-1 and TRBJ2-5; no reliable D call. Per germline, CDR1 SGHRS and CDR2 YFSETQ. With 4 bases removed from V and 5 bases from J, the gap between germline ends came to 21 bases. The CDR3 covers 16 residues. In nucleotides, the CDR3 is TGCGCCAGCAGCCCGGCCACTAATCAGGACGGGGAGACCCAGTACTTC. Amino acid sequence: CASSPATNQDGETQYF.

V is TRBV2 and J is TRBJ2-7, with a tentative D call TRBD2 (6 bases). V was trimmed by 0 bases and J by 2 bases, leaving 20 bases between them. In germline, CDR1 is SNHLY, CDR2 FYNNEI. The CDR3 is 18 amino acids. CDR3 loop: CASSEAGGWGVGPYEQYF. The CDR3 DNA is TGTGCCAGCAGTGAAGCGGGGGGATGGGGCGTCGGACCCTACGAGCAGTACTTC. The full variable domain, rest sourced from reference TRBV2 and TRBJ2-7, is EPEVTQTPSHQVTQMGQEVILRCVPISNHLYFYWYRQILGQKVEFLVSFYNNEISEKSEIFDDQFSVERPDGSNFTLKIRSTKLEDSAMYFCASSEAGGWGVGPYEQYFGPGTRLTVT.

In this sample, this clone turned up once. CDR3 in DNA: TGTGCCAGTAGTGTGGGAGGGTCGCCAGATACGCAGTATTTT. Translated: CASSVGGSPDTQYF. The chain carries TRBV19 and TRBJ2-3; 7 bases map to TRBD2. Germline V gene sequence: CDR1 LNHDA, CDR2 SQIVND (reference sequence). The CDR3 loop spans 14 amino acids. With V trimmed by 5 bases and J by 4 bases, 6 bases remained unmatched.

The genes are TRBV15 and TRBJ2-7, with no clear D. The CDR3 is 11 amino acids. Trimming cost V 4 bases and J 5 bases, with 6 bases left between them. Germline V gene lookup returns CDR1 LNHNV and CDR2 YYDKDF (reference sequence). The CDR3 bases are TGTGCCACCAGCAAGTTGAACGAGCAGTACTTC. Its translation is CATSKLNEQYF. Using reference TRBV15 and TRBJ2-7 for the parts outside the CDR3, the full variable domain is DAMVIQNPRYQVTQFGKPVTLSCSQTLNHNVMYWYQQKSSQAPKLLFHYYDKDFNNEADTPDNFQSRRPNTSFCFLDIRSPGLGDTAMYLCATSKLNEQYFGPGTRLTVT.

This chain connects TRBV29-1 to TRBJ2-2, with D possibly TRBD2 on 6 matching bases. From germline, CDR1 is SQVTM and CDR2 ANQGSEA. Trimming removed 4 bases at V and 7 bases at J, with 10 bases between. The CDR3 has 12 residues. The CDR3 DNA reads as TGCAGCGTTGGCGGCGGGGACGGGGAGCTGTTTTTT. It is translated as CSVGGGDGELFF.

V gene TRBV2 combines with J gene TRBJ1-4; possibly TRBD1 for D (5 bases). The germline V and J ends were trimmed by 6 bases and 7 bases, with 12 bases remaining between them. The CDR3 contains 13 residues. The germline V gene encodes CDR1 SNHLY and CDR2 FYNNEI. For the CDR3, the DNA is TGTGCCAGCAGAGGGCAGGGCGGTGAAAAACTGTTTTTT. Its protein is CASRGQGGEKLFF.

V is TRBV9 and J is TRBJ2-1; the match to TRBD2 covers 9 bases. The CDR3 spans 17 residues. Trimming cost V 4 bases and J 0 bases; bases outside gene matches: 8. The germline gives CDR1 SGDLS, CDR2 YYNGEE. The DNA of the CDR3 is TGTGCCAGCAGCTCCTCATTAGCGGGAGCCTCCTACAATGAGCAGTTCTTC. Translation: CASSSSLAGASYNEQFF. Supplemented by reference TRBV9 and TRBJ2-1, the full variable domain reads DSGVTQTPKHLITATGQRVTLRCSPRSGDLSVYWYQQSLDQGLQFLIQYYNGEERAKGNILERFSAQQFPDLHSELNLSSLELGDSALYFCASSSSLAGASYNEQFFGPGTRLTVL.